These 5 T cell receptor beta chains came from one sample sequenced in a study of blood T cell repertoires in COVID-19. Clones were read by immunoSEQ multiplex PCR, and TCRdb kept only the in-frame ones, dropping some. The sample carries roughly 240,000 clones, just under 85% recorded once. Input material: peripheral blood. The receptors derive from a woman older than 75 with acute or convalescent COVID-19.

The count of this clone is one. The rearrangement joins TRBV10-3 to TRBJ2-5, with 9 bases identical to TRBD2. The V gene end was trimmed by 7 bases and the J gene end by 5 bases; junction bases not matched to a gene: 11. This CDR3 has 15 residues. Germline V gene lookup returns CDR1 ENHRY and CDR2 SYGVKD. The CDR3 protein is CAIKYSLRGGETQYF. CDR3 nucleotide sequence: TGTGCCATCAAATATTCGTTGCGGGGGGGGGAGACCCAGTACTTC.

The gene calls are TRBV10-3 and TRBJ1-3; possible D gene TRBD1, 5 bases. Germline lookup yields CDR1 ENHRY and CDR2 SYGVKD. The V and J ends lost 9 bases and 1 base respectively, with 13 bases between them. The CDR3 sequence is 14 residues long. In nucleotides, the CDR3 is TGTGCCATTACCAACAGGCTTTCTGGAAACACCATATATTTT. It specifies CAITNRLSGNTIYF.

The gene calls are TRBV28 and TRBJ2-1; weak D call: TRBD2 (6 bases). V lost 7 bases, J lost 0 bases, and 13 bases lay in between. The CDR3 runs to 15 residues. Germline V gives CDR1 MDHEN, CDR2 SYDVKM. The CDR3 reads CASTPMGGSYNEQFF. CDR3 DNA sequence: TGTGCCAGCACTCCGATGGGGGGCTCCTACAATGAGCAGTTCTTC.

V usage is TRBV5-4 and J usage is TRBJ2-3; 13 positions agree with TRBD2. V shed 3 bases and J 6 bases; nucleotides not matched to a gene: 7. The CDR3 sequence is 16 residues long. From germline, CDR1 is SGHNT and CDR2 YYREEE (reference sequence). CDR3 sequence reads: CASSYGTSGAHDTQYF. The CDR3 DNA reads TGTGCCAGCAGCTACGGGACTAGCGGGGCCCACGATACGCAGTATTTT.

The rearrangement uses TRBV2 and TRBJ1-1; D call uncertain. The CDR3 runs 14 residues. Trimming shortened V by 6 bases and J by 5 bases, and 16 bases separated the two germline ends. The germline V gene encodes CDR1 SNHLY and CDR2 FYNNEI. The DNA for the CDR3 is TGTGCCAGCAGCGGTGGGAGAGGCGAGACTGAAGCTTTCTTT. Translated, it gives CASSGGRGETEAFF.